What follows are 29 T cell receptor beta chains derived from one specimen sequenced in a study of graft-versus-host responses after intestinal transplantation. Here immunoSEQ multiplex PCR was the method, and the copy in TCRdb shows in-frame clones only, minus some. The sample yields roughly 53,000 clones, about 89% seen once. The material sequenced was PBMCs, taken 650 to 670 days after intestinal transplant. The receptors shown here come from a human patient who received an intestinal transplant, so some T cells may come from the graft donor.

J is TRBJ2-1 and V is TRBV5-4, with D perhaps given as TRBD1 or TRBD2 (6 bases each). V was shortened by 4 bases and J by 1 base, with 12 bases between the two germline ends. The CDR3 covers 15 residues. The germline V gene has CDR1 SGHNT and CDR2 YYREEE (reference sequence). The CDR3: CASSHRGLSYNEQFF. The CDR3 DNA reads TGTGCCAGCAGCCATCGGGGGCTGTCCTACAATGAGCAGTTCTTC.

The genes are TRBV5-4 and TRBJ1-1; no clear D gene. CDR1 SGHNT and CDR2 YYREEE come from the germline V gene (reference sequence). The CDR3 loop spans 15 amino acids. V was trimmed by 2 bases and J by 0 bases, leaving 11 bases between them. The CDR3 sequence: CASSLGTGMNTEAFF. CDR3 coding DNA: TGTGCCAGCAGCTTAGGCACGGGAATGAACACTGAAGCTTTCTTT.

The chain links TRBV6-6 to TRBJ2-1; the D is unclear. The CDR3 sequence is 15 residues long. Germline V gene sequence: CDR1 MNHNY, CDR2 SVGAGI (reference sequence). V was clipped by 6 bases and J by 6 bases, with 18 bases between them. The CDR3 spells CASSPGPIRVNEQFF. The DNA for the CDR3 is TGTGCCAGCAGCCCCGGCCCAATACGGGTCAATGAGCAGTTCTTC.

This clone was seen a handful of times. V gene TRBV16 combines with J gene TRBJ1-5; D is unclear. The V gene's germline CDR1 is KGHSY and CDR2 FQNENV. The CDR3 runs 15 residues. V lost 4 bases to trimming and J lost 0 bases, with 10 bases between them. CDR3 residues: CASSRTLSSNQPQHF. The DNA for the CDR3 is TGTGCCAGCAGCCGCACACTGTCTAGCAATCAGCCCCAGCATTTT.

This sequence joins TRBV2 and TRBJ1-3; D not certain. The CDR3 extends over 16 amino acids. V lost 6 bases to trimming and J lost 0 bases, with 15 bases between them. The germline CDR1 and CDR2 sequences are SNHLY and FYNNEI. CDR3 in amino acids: CASSRGRIRSGNTIYF. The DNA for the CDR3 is TGTGCCAGCAGCCGGGGTAGGATTCGCTCTGGAAACACCATATATTTT. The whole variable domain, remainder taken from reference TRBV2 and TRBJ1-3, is EPEVTQTPSHQVTQMGQEVILRCVPISNHLYFYWYRQILGQKVEFLVSFYNNEISEKSEIFDDQFSVERPDGSNFTLKIRSTKLEDSAMYFCASSRGRIRSGNTIYFGEGSWLTVV.

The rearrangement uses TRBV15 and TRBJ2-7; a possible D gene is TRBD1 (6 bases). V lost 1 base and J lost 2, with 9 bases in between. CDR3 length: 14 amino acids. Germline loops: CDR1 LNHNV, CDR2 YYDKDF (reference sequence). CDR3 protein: CATSRGQVTYEQYF. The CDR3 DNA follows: TGTGCCACCAGCAGAGGACAGGTGACCTACGAGCAGTACTTC.

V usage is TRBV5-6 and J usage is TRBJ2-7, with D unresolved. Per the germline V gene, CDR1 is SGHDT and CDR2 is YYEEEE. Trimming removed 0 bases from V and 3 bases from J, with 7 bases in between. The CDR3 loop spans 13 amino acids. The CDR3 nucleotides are TGTGCCAGCAGCTTGGGTGATTACTACGAGCAGTACTTC. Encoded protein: CASSLGDYYEQYF.

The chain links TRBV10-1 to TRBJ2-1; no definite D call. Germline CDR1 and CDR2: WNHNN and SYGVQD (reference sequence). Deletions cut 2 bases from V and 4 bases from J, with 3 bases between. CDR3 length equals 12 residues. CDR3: CASSEQYNEQFF. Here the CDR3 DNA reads TGCGCCAGCAGTGAGCAGTACAATGAGCAGTTCTTC.

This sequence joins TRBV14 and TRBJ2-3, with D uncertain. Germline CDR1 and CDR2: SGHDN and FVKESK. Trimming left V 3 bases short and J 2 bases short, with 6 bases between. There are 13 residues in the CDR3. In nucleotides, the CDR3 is TGTGCCAGCAGCCAGAGGAACACAGATACGCAGTATTTT. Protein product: CASSQRNTDTQYF.

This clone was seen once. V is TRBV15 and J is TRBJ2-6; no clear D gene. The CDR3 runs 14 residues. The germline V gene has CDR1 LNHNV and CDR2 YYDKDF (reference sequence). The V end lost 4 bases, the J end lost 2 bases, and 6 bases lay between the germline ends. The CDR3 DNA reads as TGTGCCACCAGCAATCCGGCTGGGGCCAACGTCCTGACTTTC. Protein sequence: CATSNPAGANVLTF.

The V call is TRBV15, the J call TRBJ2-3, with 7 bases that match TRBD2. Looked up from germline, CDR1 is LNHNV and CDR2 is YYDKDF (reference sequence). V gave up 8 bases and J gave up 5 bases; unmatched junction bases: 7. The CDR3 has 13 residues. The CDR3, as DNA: TGTGCCACCCGAACTCGGGGGGAAGATACGCAGTATTTT. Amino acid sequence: CATRTRGEDTQYF.

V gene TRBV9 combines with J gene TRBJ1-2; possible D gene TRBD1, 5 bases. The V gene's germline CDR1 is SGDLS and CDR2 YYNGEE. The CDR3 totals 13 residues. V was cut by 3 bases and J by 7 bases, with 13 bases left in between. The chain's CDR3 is CASSEGRGGGYTF. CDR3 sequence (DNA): TGTGCCAGCAGCGAGGGAAGGGGAGGTGGCTACACCTTC.

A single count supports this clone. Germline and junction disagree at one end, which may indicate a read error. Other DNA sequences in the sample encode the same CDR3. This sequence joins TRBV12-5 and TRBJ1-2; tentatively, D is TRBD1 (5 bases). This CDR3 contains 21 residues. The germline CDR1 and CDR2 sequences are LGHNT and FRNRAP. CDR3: CASGLVSQSRSGALVYYGYTF. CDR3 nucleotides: TGTGCTAGCGGTTTGGTAAGTCAGTCGCGGTCTGGGGCACTGGTGTACTATGGCTACACCTTC.

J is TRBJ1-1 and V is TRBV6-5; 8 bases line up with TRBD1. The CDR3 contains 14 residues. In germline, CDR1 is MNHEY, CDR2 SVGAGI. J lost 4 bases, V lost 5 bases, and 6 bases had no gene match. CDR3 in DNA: TGTGCCAGCAGTCCAGGGGGCTCGGGCACTGAAGCTTTCTTT. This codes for CASSPGGSGTEAFF.

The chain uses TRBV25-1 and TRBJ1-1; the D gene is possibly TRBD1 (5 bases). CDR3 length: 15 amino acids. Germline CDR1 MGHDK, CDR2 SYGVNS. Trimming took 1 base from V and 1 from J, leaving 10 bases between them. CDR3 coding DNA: TGTGCCAGCAGTGAATTGGGGGGTAGGAACACTGAAGCTTTCTTT. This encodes CASSELGGRNTEAFF.

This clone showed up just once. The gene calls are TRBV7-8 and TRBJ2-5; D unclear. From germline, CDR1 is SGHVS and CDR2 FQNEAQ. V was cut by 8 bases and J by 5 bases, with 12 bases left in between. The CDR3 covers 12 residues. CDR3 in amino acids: CASWSLGETQYF. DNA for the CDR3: TGTGCCAGCTGGTCGCTGGGGGAGACCCAGTACTTC.

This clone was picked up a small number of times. The CDR3 DNA follows: TGTGCCAGCAGCCCACCCCTCGTCGGCATCCAGCAGTACTTC. This translates into CASSPPLVGIQQYF. The chain uses TRBV11-2 and TRBJ2-7; D is undetermined. V was trimmed by 5 bases and J by 8 bases, leaving 19 bases between them. The CDR3 length is 14 residues. Germline assignment: CDR1 SGHAT and CDR2 FQNNGV.

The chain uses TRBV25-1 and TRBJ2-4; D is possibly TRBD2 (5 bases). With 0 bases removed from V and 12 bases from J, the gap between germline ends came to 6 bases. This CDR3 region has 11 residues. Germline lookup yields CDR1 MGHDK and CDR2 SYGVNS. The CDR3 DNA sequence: TGTGCCAGCAGTGAATATGGGAGTCAGTACTTC. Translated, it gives CASSEYGSQYF.

The CDR3 reads CATSREGPTNEQFF. CDR3 DNA sequence: TGTGCCACCAGCAGAGAAGGGCCTACGAATGAGCAGTTCTTC. V gene TRBV15 combines with J gene TRBJ2-1; D is unresolved. Trimming removed 0 bases from V and 7 bases from J, with 10 bases in between. The CDR3 is 14 residues long. CDR1 and CDR2 from the germline V gene are LNHNV and YYDKDF (reference sequence).

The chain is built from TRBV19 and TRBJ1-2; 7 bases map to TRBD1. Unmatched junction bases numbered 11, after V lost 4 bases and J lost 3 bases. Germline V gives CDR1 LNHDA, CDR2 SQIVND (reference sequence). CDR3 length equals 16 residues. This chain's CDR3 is CASSNLEGAAYYGYTF. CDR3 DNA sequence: TGTGCCAGTAGTAACCTGGAGGGGGCTGCCTACTATGGCTACACCTTC.

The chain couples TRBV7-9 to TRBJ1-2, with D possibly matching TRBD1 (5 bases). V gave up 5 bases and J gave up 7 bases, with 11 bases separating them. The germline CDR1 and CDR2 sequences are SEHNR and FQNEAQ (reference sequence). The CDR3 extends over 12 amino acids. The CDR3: CASSTRQSGYTF. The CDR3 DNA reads TGTGCCAGCAGCACCCGACAGTCTGGCTACACCTTC.

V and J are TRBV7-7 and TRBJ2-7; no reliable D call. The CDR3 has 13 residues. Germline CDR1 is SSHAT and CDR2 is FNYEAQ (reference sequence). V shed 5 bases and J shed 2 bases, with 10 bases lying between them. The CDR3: CASSPGPPYEQYF. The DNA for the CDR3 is TGTGCCAGCAGCCCCGGGCCCCCCTACGAGCAGTACTTC.

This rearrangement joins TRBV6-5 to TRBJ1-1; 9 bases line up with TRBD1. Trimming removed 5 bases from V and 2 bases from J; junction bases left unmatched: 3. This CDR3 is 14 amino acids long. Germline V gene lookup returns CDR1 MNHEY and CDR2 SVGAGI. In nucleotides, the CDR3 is TGTGCCAGCAGTGGGACAGGGACCAACACTGAAGCTTTCTTT. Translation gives CASSGTGTNTEAFF.

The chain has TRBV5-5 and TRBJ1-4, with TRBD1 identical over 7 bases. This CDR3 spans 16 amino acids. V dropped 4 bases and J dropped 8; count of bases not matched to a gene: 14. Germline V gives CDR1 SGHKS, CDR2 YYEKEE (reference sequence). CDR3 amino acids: CASSQSGTVGGEKLFF. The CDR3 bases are TGTGCCAGCAGCCAAAGCGGGACAGTTGGCGGCGAAAAACTGTTTTTT. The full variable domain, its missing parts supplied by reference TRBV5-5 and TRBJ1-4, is DAGVTQSPTHLIKTRGQQVTLRCSPISGHKSVSWYQQVLGQGPQFIFQYYEKEERGRGNFPDRFSARQFPNYSSELNVNALLLGDSALYLCASSQSGTVGGEKLFFGSGTQLSVL.

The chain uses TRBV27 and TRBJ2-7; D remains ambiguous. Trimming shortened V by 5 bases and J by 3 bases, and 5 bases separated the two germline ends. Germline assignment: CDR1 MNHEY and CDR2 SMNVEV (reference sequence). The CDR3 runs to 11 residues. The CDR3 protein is CASSTLYEQYF. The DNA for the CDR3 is TGTGCCAGCAGTACTCTCTACGAGCAGTACTTC.

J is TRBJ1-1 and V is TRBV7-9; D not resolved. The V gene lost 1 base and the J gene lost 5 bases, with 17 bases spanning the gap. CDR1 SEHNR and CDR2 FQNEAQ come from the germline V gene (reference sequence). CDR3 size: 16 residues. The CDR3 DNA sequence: TGTGCCAGCAGCTTAGGAGCTGGGCTGGGTCGAACTGAAGCTTTCTTT. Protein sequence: CASSLGAGLGRTEAFF.

The CDR3 reads CASSPYPGGASPEAFF. CDR3 nucleotides: TGTGCCAGCTCACCATACCCAGGGGGGGCAAGCCCTGAAGCTTTCTTT. The chain combines TRBV18 with TRBJ1-1, with TRBD1 matching 7 bases. CDR3 length: 16 amino acids. The trim removed 2 bases at V and 6 bases at J, leaving 12 bases unmatched. Germline CDR1 KGHSH, CDR2 LQKENI.

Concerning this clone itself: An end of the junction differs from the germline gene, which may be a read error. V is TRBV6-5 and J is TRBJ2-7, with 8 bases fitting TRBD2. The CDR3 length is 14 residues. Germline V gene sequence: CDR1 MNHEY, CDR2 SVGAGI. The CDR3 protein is CASRGWTSSDEQYF. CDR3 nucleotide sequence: TGTGCCAGCAGGGGCTGGACTAGCTCCGACGAGCAGTACTTC.

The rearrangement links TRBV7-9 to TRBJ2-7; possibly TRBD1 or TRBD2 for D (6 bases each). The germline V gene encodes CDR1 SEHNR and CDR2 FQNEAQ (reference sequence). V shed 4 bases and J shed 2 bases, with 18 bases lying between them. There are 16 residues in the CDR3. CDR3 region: CASSYPSRGQPYEQYF. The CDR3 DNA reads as TGTGCCAGCAGCTACCCCTCTCGGGGGCAACCCTACGAGCAGTACTTC. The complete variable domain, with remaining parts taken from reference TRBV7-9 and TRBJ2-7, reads DTGVSQNPRHKITKRGQNVTFRCDPISEHNRLYWYRQTLGQGPEFLTYFQNEAQLEKSRLLSDRFSAERPKGSFSTLEIQRTEQGDSAMYLCASSYPSRGQPYEQYFGPGTRLTVT.